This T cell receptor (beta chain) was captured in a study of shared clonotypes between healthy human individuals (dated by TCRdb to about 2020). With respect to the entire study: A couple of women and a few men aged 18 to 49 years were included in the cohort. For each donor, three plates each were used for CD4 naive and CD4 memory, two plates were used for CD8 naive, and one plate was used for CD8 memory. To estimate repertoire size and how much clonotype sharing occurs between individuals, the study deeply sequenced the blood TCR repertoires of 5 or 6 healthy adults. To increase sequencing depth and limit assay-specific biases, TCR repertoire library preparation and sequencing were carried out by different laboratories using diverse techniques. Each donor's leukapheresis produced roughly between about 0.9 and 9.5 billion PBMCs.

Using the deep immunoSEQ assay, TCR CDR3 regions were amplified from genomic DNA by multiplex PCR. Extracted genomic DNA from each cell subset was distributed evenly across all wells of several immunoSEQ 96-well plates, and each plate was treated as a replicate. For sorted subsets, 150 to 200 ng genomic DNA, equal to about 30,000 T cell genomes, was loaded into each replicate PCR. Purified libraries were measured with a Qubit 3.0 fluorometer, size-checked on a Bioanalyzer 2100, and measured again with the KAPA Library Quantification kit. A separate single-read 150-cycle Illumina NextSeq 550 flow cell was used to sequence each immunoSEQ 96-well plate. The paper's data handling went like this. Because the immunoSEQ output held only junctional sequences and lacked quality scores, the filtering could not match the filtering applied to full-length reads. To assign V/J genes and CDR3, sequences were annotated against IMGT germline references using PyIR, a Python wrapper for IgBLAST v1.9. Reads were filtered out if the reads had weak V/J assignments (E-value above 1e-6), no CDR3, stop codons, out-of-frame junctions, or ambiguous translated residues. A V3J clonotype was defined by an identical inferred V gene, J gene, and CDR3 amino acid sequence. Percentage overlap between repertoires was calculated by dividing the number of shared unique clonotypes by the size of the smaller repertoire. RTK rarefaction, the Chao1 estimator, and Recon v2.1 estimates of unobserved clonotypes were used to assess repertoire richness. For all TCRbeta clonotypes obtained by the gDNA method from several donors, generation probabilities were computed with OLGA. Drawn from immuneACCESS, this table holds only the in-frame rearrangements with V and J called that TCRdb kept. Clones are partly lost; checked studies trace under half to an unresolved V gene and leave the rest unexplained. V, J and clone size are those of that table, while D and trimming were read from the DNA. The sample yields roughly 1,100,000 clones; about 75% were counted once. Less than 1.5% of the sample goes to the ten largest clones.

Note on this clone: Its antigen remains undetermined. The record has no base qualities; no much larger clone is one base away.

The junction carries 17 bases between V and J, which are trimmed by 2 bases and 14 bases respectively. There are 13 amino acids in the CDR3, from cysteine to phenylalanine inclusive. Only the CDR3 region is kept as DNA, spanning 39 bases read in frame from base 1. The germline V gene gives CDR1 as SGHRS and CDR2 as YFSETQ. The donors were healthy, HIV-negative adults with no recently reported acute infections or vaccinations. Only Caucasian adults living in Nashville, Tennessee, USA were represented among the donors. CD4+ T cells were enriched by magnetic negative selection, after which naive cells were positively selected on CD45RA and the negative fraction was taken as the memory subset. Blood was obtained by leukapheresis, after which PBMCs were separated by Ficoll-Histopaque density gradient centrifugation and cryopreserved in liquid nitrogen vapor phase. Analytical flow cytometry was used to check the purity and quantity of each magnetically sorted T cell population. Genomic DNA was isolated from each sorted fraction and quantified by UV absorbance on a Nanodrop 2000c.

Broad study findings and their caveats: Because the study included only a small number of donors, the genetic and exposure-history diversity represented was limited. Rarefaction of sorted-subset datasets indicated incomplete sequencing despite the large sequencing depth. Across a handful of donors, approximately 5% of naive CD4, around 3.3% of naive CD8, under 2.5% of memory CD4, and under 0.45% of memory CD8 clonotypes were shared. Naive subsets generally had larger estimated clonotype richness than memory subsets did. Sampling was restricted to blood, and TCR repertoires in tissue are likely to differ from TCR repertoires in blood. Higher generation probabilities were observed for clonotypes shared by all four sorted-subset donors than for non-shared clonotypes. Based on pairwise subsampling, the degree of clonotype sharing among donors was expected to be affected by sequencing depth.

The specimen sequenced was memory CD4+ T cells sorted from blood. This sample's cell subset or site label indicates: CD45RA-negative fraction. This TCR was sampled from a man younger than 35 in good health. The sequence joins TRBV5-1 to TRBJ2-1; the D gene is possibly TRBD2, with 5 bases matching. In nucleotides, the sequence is TGCGCCAGCAGCTTACCCGGACTGGAGCGAAAGTTCTTC. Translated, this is CASSLPGLERKFF.